A single sample is the source of the 20 T cell receptor beta chains below, sequenced in a study of early T cells in non-severe SARS-CoV-2 infection. A single record per CDR3 protein comes from TCRdb applying MiXCR to the 5' RACE reads. The sample lists fewer than 100,000 distinct CDR3 sequences, about 11% occurring once. The sample comprised whole blood. These receptors came from an adult who was a healthcare worker with PCR-confirmed SARS-CoV-2 infection or an uninfected control (not recorded which).

This clonotype was counted at least ten times. The chain employs TRBV4-2 and TRBJ1-1, with 12 nucleotides matching TRBD1. CDR1 and CDR2 from the germline V gene are LGHNA and YNFKEQ. The CDR3 has 17 amino acids. J lost 4 bases, V lost 0 bases, and 6 bases had no gene match. In DNA, the CDR3 is TGTGCCAGCAGCCAAGAGGGGACAGGGGGCGTTCGCACTGAAGCTTTCTTT. Protein: CASSQEGTGGVRTEAFF.

This clonotype has at least ten counts. The chain is built from TRBV30 and TRBJ1-1; the D is unclear. The ends were cut back, 4 bases at V and 4 bases at J, with 13 bases in the middle. CDR3 length equals 13 residues. CDR1 GTSNPN and CDR2 SVGIG come from the germline V gene (reference sequence). In DNA, the CDR3 is TGTGCCTGGACCCCCGGGGTCGGCACTGAAGCTTTCTTT. Translating it yields CAWTPGVGTEAFF.

This clonotype occurred a few times. The chain recombines TRBV27 with TRBJ1-6; D is unresolved. Germline CDR1 MNHEY, CDR2 SMNVEV (reference sequence). The CDR3 covers 15 residues. Trimming took 4 bases from V and 7 from J, leaving 14 bases between them. CDR3 DNA: TGTGCCAGCAGTTCGGTCAAGGGTTGGAATTCACCCCTCCACTTT. Encoded protein: CASSSVKGWNSPLHF.

The V and J genes are TRBV5-6 and TRBJ1-6; no clear D gene. The germline V gene has CDR1 SGHDT and CDR2 YYEEEE. The CDR3 is 15 amino acids. Trimming took off 1 base at V and 9 bases at J, with 14 bases between the two ends. The CDR3 reads CASSLRGYGSSPLHF. The CDR3 DNA reads TGTGCCAGCAGCTTGCGAGGGTACGGGAGTTCACCCCTCCACTTT.

The genes are TRBV18 and TRBJ2-1; D uncertain. Germline CDR1 reads KGHSH; CDR2 reads LQKENI. Trimming took off 6 bases at V and 7 bases at J, with 4 bases between the two ends. This CDR3 is 10 amino acids long. Written as DNA, the CDR3 is TGTGCCAGCTCGGAGAATGAGCAGTTCTTC. Protein sequence: CASSENEQFF.

This clonotype was recorded at least ten times. The chain couples TRBV27 to TRBJ2-7; D possibly corresponds to TRBD1 (5 bases). Germline V CDR1 and CDR2: MNHEY, SMNVEV (reference sequence). This CDR3 is 13 amino acids long. V lost 9 bases and J lost 2, with 14 bases in between. This CDR3 is CASPGIRPYEQYF. The CDR3 DNA sequence: TGTGCCAGTCCAGGGATCAGACCCTACGAGCAGTACTTC.

This clonotype was recorded at least ten times. V is TRBV20-1 and J is TRBJ2-5; either TRBD1 or TRBD2 may supply D (5 bases each). This CDR3 is 12 amino acids long. The germline gives CDR1 DFQATT, CDR2 SNEGSKA (reference sequence). V was clipped by 5 bases and J by 0 bases, with 7 bases between them. CDR3 loop: CSAGDHQETQYF. The CDR3 bases are TGCAGTGCTGGGGACCACCAAGAGACCCAGTACTTC.

This clonotype has a handful of counts. V usage is TRBV6-2 or TRBV6-3 and J usage is TRBJ2-5; 9 bases align to TRBD2. Germline V lookup: CDR1 MNHEY, CDR2 SVGEGT. V shed 8 bases and J 5 bases; nucleotides not matched to a gene: 6. This CDR3 is built from 13 residues. Here the CDR3 DNA reads TGTGCCAGCGGACTAGCGTTGCGGGAGACCCAGTACTTC. Translated: CASGLALRETQYF.

The chain carries TRBV4-2 and TRBJ2-3; the D is unclear. The CDR3 is made up of 15 amino acids. Trimming removed 0 bases at V and 2 bases at J, with 9 bases between. Germline CDR1 and CDR2: LGHNA and YNFKEQ. The CDR3 loop is CASSQDGLITDTQYF. Written as DNA, the CDR3 is TGTGCCAGCAGCCAAGACGGGCTTATCACAGATACGCAGTATTTT.

This clonotype was seen more than once but under ten times. The rearrangement links TRBV7-9 to TRBJ2-4; D is perhaps TRBD2 (5 bases). This CDR3 is 17 amino acids long. V gave up 0 bases and J gave up 2 bases, with 14 bases separating them. Germline V gives CDR1 SEHNR, CDR2 FQNEAQ (reference sequence). As DNA, the CDR3 is TGTGCCAGCAGCTTAGCAGGCTTGGGGAGTACCAAAAACATTCAGTACTTC. It is translated as CASSLAGLGSTKNIQYF.

The table lists this clonotype with many counts. The chain recombines TRBV5-1 with TRBJ2-5; D possibly corresponds to TRBD2 (5 bases). The CDR3 has 15 amino acids. In germline, CDR1 is SGHRS, CDR2 YFSETQ. V was cut by 0 bases and J by 6 bases, with 15 bases left in between. CDR3 protein: CASSLEVGSGKTQYF. Here the CDR3 DNA reads TGCGCCAGCAGCTTGGAGGTCGGCTCCGGGAAGACCCAGTACTTC.

This clonotype occurred a few times. The CDR3 protein is CASSPGQDYGYTF. The CDR3 DNA sequence: TGTGCCAGCAGCCCTGGACAGGACTATGGCTACACCTTC. V is TRBV7-6 and J is TRBJ1-2, with TRBD1 matching 7 bases. CDR1 and CDR2 from the germline V gene are SGHVS and FNYEAQ. The CDR3 loop spans 13 amino acids. V lost 5 bases and J lost 3; bases outside the gene matches: 3.

This clonotype appeared a few times. The chain combines TRBV5-1 with TRBJ2-7; D ambiguous. This CDR3 is built from 15 residues. CDR1 and CDR2 from the germline V gene are SGHRS and YFSETQ. Trimming took 4 bases from V and 0 from J, leaving 14 bases between them. CDR3 sequence: CASSRASAFSYEQYF. DNA of the CDR3: TGCGCCAGCAGCCGGGCCAGTGCTTTCTCCTACGAGCAGTACTTC.

The V gene is TRBV10-2, the J gene TRBJ1-5, with 7 bases fitting TRBD1. Germline values: CDR1 WSHSY, CDR2 SAAADI. The CDR3 loop spans 15 amino acids. Trimming took 7 bases from V and 5 from J; bases not matched to a gene: 11. The CDR3 DNA follows: TGCGCCAGCAACCCTACGGGACAGACGGATCAGCCCCAGCATTTT. Encoded protein: CASNPTGQTDQPQHF.

V usage is TRBV9 and J usage is TRBJ2-7; D may match TRBD1 or TRBD2 (5 bases each). Germline-derived CDR1 and CDR2 are SGDLS and YYNGEE. V lost 0 bases, J lost 3 bases, and 13 bases lay in between. This CDR3 is 15 amino acids long. CDR3 DNA sequence: TGTGCCAGCAGCGTAGCTCTTGGGACCCACTACGAGCAGTACTTC. Its protein is CASSVALGTHYEQYF.

The J gene is TRBJ1-5, the V gene TRBV15, with TRBD1 matching over 8 bases. With 8 bases clipped from V and 7 bases from J, the junction kept 13 bases outside the gene matches. This CDR3 is 15 amino acids long. Germline CDR1 reads LNHNV; CDR2 reads YYDKDF (reference sequence). CDR3 in amino acids: CATHDRTGLGQPQHF. The DNA of the CDR3 is TGTGCCACCCATGATAGGACAGGGCTCGGGCAGCCCCAGCATTTT.

This clonotype was detected many times. The J gene is TRBJ2-5, the V gene TRBV9; maybe TRBD2 (5 bases). The CDR3 sequence is 16 residues long. V was trimmed by 0 bases and J by 5 bases, leaving 17 bases between them. CDR1 and CDR2 from the germline V gene are SGDLS and YYNGEE. CDR3 in amino acids: CASSVEKGWASETQYF. The CDR3 bases are TGTGCCAGCAGCGTAGAAAAGGGTTGGGCTAGCGAGACCCAGTACTTC.

Ten or more counts support this clonotype. The chain combines TRBV5-6 with TRBJ1-1, with D unclear. The CDR3 has 13 residues. V was trimmed by 1 base and J by 0 bases, leaving 4 bases between them. Per the germline V gene, CDR1 is SGHDT and CDR2 is YYEEEE. Here the CDR3 DNA reads TGTGCCAGCAGCTTGACAGTGAACACTGAAGCTTTCTTT. Translating gives CASSLTVNTEAFF. Based on the CDR3 plus reference TRBV5-6 and TRBJ1-1, the full variable domain is DAGVTQSPTHLIKTRGQQVTLRCSPKSGHDTVSWYQQALGQGPQFIFQYYEEEERQRGNFPDRFSGHQFPNYSSELNVNALLLGDSALYLCASSLTVNTEAFFGQGTRLTVV.

This clonotype showed up many times. V is TRBV24-1 and J is TRBJ2-7; D uncertain. Germline loops: CDR1 KGHDR, CDR2 SFDVKD. The V gene lost 3 bases and the J gene lost 2 bases, with 10 bases spanning the gap. The CDR3 is 14 amino acids. The CDR3 nucleotides are TGTGCCACCAGTGATAGCTCGGATCCCTACGAGCAGTACTTC. Its protein product is CATSDSSDPYEQYF.

The chain uses TRBV18 and TRBJ1-2; unclear D gene. The length of the CDR3 is 14 residues. The V end was cut by 1 base, the J end by 4 bases, with 10 bases between. CDR1 KGHSH and CDR2 LQKENI come from the germline V gene. The CDR3 region is CASSPQERVYGYTF. The DNA of the CDR3 is TGTGCCAGCTCACCACAGGAGAGAGTCTATGGCTACACCTTC.